The 17 T cell receptor beta chains presented below share a single source sample, sequenced in a study of radiation and T cells in renal cell carcinoma. Time point denoted: blood 2 weeks post-SBRT. Treatment given: 15 Gy SBRT to primary tumor, nephrectomy 4 weeks later. TCRdb's table, derived via immunoSEQ multiplex PCR, lists solely in-frame clones and lacks some. The top ten hold 22% of the sample, which has 70,000 to 80,000 clones, 80% to 90% seen once. The sequencing here drew on blood, taken from a patient whose treatment included radiotherapy and nephrectomy. The source is a woman in her forties or fifties with renal cell carcinoma.

This CDR3 reads CASSPSGTDNYGYTF. The CDR3, as DNA: TGTGCCAGCAGCCCCTCCGGGACAGACAACTATGGCTACACCTTC. V gene TRBV7-2 combines with J gene TRBJ1-2; 7 nucleotides match TRBD1. Germline V CDR1 and CDR2: SGHTA, FQGNSA. This CDR3 contains 15 residues. V was pared by 5 bases and J by 2 bases, with 8 bases of the junction left unmatched.

The rearrangement uses TRBV2 and TRBJ1-2; TRBD1 aligns across 7 bases. The CDR3 runs to 13 residues. Germline V gene data show CDR1 as SNHLY and CDR2 as FYNNEI. J lost 4 bases, V lost 4 bases, and 3 bases had no gene match. The CDR3 nucleotides read TGTGCCAGCAGTGGACAGGGAATCTATGGCTACACCTTC. Protein sequence: CASSGQGIYGYTF.

This clone was counted a single time. The chain is built from TRBV28 and TRBJ1-2, with TRBD1 identical over 9 bases. This CDR3 spans 15 amino acids. Germline values: CDR1 MDHEN, CDR2 SYDVKM. V lost 4 bases to trimming and J lost 2 bases; unmatched junction nucleotides: 5. This CDR3 reads CASSSRTGANYGYTF. CDR3 DNA: TGTGCCAGCAGTTCCAGGACAGGGGCGAACTATGGCTACACCTTC.

V and J are TRBV4-3 and TRBJ2-1; D gene unclear. V lost 0 bases and J 10 bases, leaving 10 bases between the germline ends. Germline CDR1 is LGHNA and CDR2 is YSLEER. The CDR3 consists of 13 residues. CDR3 sequence: CASSQDNSQEQFF. The CDR3 DNA follows: TGCGCCAGCAGCCAAGACAACTCCCAGGAGCAGTTCTTC.

J is TRBJ1-3 and V is TRBV6-6; D gene ambiguous. CDR3 length: 14 residues. Germline values: CDR1 MNHNY, CDR2 SVGAGI (reference sequence). V was clipped by 5 bases and J by 1 base, with 9 bases between them. The CDR3 coding sequence is TGTGCCAGCAGTGAGGGTTGGTCTGGAAACACCATATATTTT. Protein: CASSEGWSGNTIYF.

The genes are TRBV5-1 and TRBJ2-5; 8 nucleotides match TRBD2. This CDR3 has 16 residues. Germline CDR1 reads SGHRS; CDR2 reads YFSETQ. J gave up 5 bases and V 0 bases, and 9 bases lay outside the gene matches. The CDR3 protein is CASSLAFGGDVETQYF. The CDR3 coding sequence is TGCGCCAGCAGCTTGGCGTTCGGGGGGGACGTCGAGACCCAGTACTTC.

The rearrangement uses TRBV7-9 and TRBJ2-5; the D gene is possibly TRBD2 (6 bases). Germline assignment: CDR1 SEHNR and CDR2 FQNEAQ (reference sequence). The V gene lost 5 bases and the J gene lost 4 bases, with 14 bases spanning the gap. The CDR3 runs to 14 residues. The CDR3 DNA reads as TGTGCCAGCAGCACCGCGGGGATGGTAGAGACCCAGTACTTC. It yields the protein CASSTAGMVETQYF.

This clone is categorized as medium-sized. The genes are TRBV7-2 and TRBJ2-7; 8 bases match TRBD2. Per the germline V gene, CDR1 is SGHTA and CDR2 is FQGNSA. The CDR3 totals 14 residues. V gave up 5 bases and J gave up 2 bases; unmatched junction bases: 5. CDR3 region: CASSLGLAPYEQYF. The CDR3 bases are TGTGCCAGCAGCCTCGGACTAGCCCCCTACGAGCAGTACTTC.

The chain carries TRBV2 and TRBJ2-7; D possibly corresponds to TRBD2 (7 bases). Trimming shortened V by 10 bases and J by 0 bases, and 19 bases separated the two germline ends. In germline, CDR1 is SNHLY, CDR2 FYNNEI. The CDR3 has 15 amino acids. CDR3 nucleotides: TGTGCCACAGCACTGGGCGGGGGCCGCTCCTACGAGCAGTACTTC. Amino acid sequence: CATALGGGRSYEQYF.

V and J are TRBV4-1 and TRBJ2-1, with TRBD2 identical over 7 bases. The CDR3 consists of 15 residues. J lost 2 bases, V lost 4 bases, and 5 bases had no gene match. Germline V CDR1 and CDR2: MGHRA, YSYEKL. Written as DNA, the CDR3 is TGCGCCAGCAGCCTAACCAGCGGGGCCTACAATGAGCAGTTCTTC. Translating it yields CASSLTSGAYNEQFF.

The chain recombines TRBV9 with TRBJ1-1, with D possibly matching TRBD1 (5 bases). The CDR3 covers 16 residues. V was trimmed by 0 bases and J by 5 bases, leaving 17 bases between them. CDR1 is SGDLS and CDR2 is YYNGEE in the germline V gene. The CDR3 region has the DNA TGTGCCAGCAGCGTAGCTCTAAGGGGCTCAAATACTGAAGCTTTCTTT. As protein: CASSVALRGSNTEAFF.

This chain links TRBV6-5 with TRBJ2-1, with D hard to call. Germline V gene sequence: CDR1 MNHEY, CDR2 SVGAGI. The CDR3 spans 12 residues. Trimming stripped 6 bases from V and 8 bases from J, with 11 bases between. The CDR3 protein is CASSSQGDEQFF. The CDR3, as DNA: TGTGCCAGCAGCTCCCAAGGCGATGAGCAGTTCTTC.

The genes are TRBV7-2 and TRBJ1-5; the match to TRBD1 covers 7 bases. V was clipped by 2 bases and J by 9 bases; unmatched bases: 7. The germline V gene encodes CDR1 SGHTA and CDR2 FQGNSA. The CDR3 loop spans 14 amino acids. The CDR3, as DNA: TGTGCCAGCAGCTTAAGGGACAGCTTTTCGCCCCAGCATTTT. This gives the protein CASSLRDSFSPQHF.

V gene TRBV5-1 combines with J gene TRBJ1-1, with a weak D call TRBD1 (5 bases). Trimming removed 0 bases from V and 5 bases from J, with 11 bases in between. Looked up from germline, CDR1 is SGHRS and CDR2 is YFSETQ. The CDR3 consists of 14 residues. CDR3 protein: CASSLEWGRTEAFF. The CDR3 bases are TGCGCCAGCAGCTTGGAATGGGGGAGGACTGAAGCTTTCTTT. Full variable domain (missing parts from reference TRBV5-1 and TRBJ1-1): KAGVTQTPRYLIKTRGQQVTLSCSPISGHRSVSWYQQTPGQGLQFLFEYFSETQRNKGNFPGRFSGRQFSNSRSEMNVSTLELGDSALYLCASSLEWGRTEAFFGQGTRLTVV.

This clone was recorded only once. This chain links TRBV10-3 with TRBJ2-5; 8 nucleotides match TRBD1. CDR1 and CDR2 from the germline V gene are ENHRY and SYGVKD. J was trimmed by 2 bases and V by 5 bases; bases with no gene match: 10. This CDR3 region has 16 residues. The CDR3 protein is CAISRSFGTGQETQYF. The CDR3 DNA follows: TGTGCCATCAGTCGATCGTTCGGGACAGGACAAGAGACCCAGTACTTC.

This clone was seen just once. CDR3 coding DNA: TGTGCCAGCAGTTTAGGGCTAGCGGGGGGCGAGCAGTACTTC. Translating gives CASSLGLAGGEQYF. J is TRBJ2-7 and V is TRBV28; 11 positions agree with TRBD2. Germline trimming cut 2 bases from V and 6 bases from J; bases unmatched to any gene: 3. The CDR3 length is 14 residues. Looked up from germline, CDR1 is MDHEN and CDR2 is SYDVKM.

The chain recombines TRBV2 with TRBJ2-7, with unresolved D. This CDR3 spans 14 amino acids. V lost 2 bases, J lost 0 bases, and 8 bases lay in between. Looked up from germline, CDR1 is SNHLY and CDR2 is FYNNEI. The CDR3 DNA sequence: TGTGCCAGCAGTGAACAGGAAGTCTCCTACGAGCAGTACTTC. Translation: CASSEQEVSYEQYF.